The 32 T cell receptor beta chains in this list originate from one sample, sequenced in a study of T cells after yellow fever vaccination (dated by TCRdb to the late 2010s). The treatment or condition label corresponds to: live attenuated yellow fever vaccine strain. Library method: 5' RACE. TCRdb shows the sequencer as Illumina HiSeq 2500. Through fastp at Q25 and MiXCR, TCRdb rebuilt clones from the public reads, retaining in-frame beta chains. Each entry merges the rows of one CDR3 protein and shows their most common DNA and genes. In this sample the table shows under 550,000 distinct CDR3 sequences, around a fifth of which occur a single time. The biggest ten clones account for approximately 15% of the sample. The sequencing used PBMCs, collected roughly 20 days after the first yellow fever vaccination. These receptors came from a man aged 18 to 29 who received the YFV17D yellow fever vaccine.

The J gene is TRBJ2-7, the V gene TRBV7-8; D is possibly TRBD1 (6 bases). The V end was cut by 5 bases, the J end by 1 base, with 15 bases between. The CDR3 spans 15 residues. Germline V lookup: CDR1 SGHVS, CDR2 FQNEAQ. CDR3 sequence reads: CASSLQRDTSYEQYF. The CDR3 DNA reads TGTGCCAGCAGCCTACAGAGGGACACTTCCTACGAGCAGTACTTC. Full variable domain (remainder filled in from reference TRBV7-8 and TRBJ2-7): GAGVSQSPRYKVAKRGQDVALRCDPISGHVSLFWYQQALGQGPEFLTYFQNEAQLDKSGLPSDRFFAERPEGSVSTLKIQRTQQEDSAVYLCASSLQRDTSYEQYFGPGTRLTVT.

The chain combines TRBV7-3 with TRBJ2-3; 13 nucleotides align to TRBD2. Germline V lookup: CDR1 SGHTA, CDR2 FQGTGA. The CDR3 is made up of 16 amino acids. With 4 bases clipped from V and 4 bases from J, the junction kept 5 bases outside the gene matches. CDR3 bases: TGTGCCAGCAGCTCCCCGGGACTAGCGGGGTCAGATACGCAGTATTTT. It is translated as CASSSPGLAGSDTQYF.

The chain employs TRBV12-3 or TRBV12-4 and TRBJ2-4; tentatively, D is TRBD1 or TRBD2 (5 bases each). V lost 0 bases and J lost 1, with 7 bases in between. The CDR3 runs 15 residues. The CDR3 loop reads CASSLAGDAKNIQYF. As DNA, the CDR3 is TGTGCCAGCAGTTTAGCTGGGGACGCCAAAAACATTCAGTACTTC.

This chain joins TRBV7-6 and TRBJ2-1; D unresolved. Per germline, CDR1 SGHVS and CDR2 FNYEAQ. This CDR3 is 15 amino acids long. V was trimmed by 1 base and J by 10 bases, leaving 17 bases between them. The CDR3 DNA follows: TGTGCCAGCAGCTTAGACGGACCGCCCGCTGGGGAGCAGTTCTTC. It codes for CASSLDGPPAGEQFF.

This chain uses TRBV7-2 with TRBJ2-7; 7 nucleotides agree with TRBD1. The V gene's germline CDR1 is SGHTA and CDR2 FQGNSA. V lost 5 bases, J lost 5 bases, and 3 bases stayed unmatched. The CDR3 is 12 amino acids. The CDR3: CASSATGNEQYF. The CDR3 coding sequence is TGTGCCAGCAGCGCGACAGGGAACGAGCAGTACTTC.

J is TRBJ2-2 and V is TRBV5-1; D may be TRBD1 (5 bases). Trimming shortened V by 2 bases and J by 6 bases, and 23 bases separated the two germline ends. The germline V gene has CDR1 SGHRS and CDR2 YFSETQ. The CDR3 loop spans 18 amino acids. CDR3 sequence reads: CASSLWPANLGASGELFF. The DNA of the CDR3 is TGCGCCAGCAGCTTATGGCCCGCAAACCTAGGGGCGTCCGGGGAGCTGTTTTTT.

The V gene is TRBV29-1, the J gene TRBJ1-2; no reliable D call. Per germline, CDR1 SQVTM and CDR2 ANQGSEA. Deletions cut 6 bases from V and 6 bases from J, with 8 bases between. This CDR3 region has 10 residues. The CDR3 DNA reads as TGCAGCGTGGGGATTGATGGCTACACCTTC. This codes for CSVGIDGYTF.

This clonotype was recorded only once. Compared with germline, one end of the junction differs, possibly owing to a read error. The rearrangement joins TRBV5-1 to TRBJ2-1; TRBD1 might be the D (6 bases). In germline, CDR1 is SGHRS, CDR2 YFSETQ. There are 15 residues in the CDR3. CDR3 region: CPSRRLGASYNEQFF. DNA of the CDR3: TGCCCCAGCAGGCGGCTGGGGGCCTCCTACAATGAGCAGTTCTTC.

This clonotype appeared a few times. V and J are TRBV29-1 and TRBJ2-2; TRBD1 matches at 7 bases. CDR3 size: 13 residues. The ends lost 4 bases at V and 4 bases at J; junction bases unmatched: 3. The V gene's germline CDR1 is SQVTM and CDR2 ANQGSEA. The CDR3 reads CSVVSGGTGELFF. The DNA for the CDR3 is TGCAGCGTTGTTTCAGGGGGCACCGGGGAGCTGTTTTTT.

A few counts support this clonotype. V is TRBV7-2 and J is TRBJ2-3; TRBD2 matches at 8 bases. This CDR3 has 17 amino acids. The germline gives CDR1 SGHTA, CDR2 FQGNSA. V gave up 0 bases and J gave up 0 bases; unmatched junction bases: 5. The chain's CDR3 is CASSLASGIASTDTQYF. CDR3 nucleotide sequence: TGTGCCAGCAGCTTAGCTAGCGGGATCGCAAGCACAGATACGCAGTATTTT.

This clonotype was found many times. The chain carries TRBV7-6 and TRBJ2-3; unclear D gene. This CDR3 is 14 amino acids long. CDR1 SGHVS and CDR2 FNYEAQ come from the germline V gene. Between the trimmed V and J ends, which lost 5 bases and 3 bases, there was a span of 12 bases. The CDR3 bases are TGTGCCAGCAGCCCCCCGTCCCAGACAGATACGCAGTATTTT. The encoded protein is CASSPPSQTDTQYF.

This clonotype was seen a handful of times. V and J are TRBV7-2 and TRBJ2-1; TRBD2 agrees at 10 bases. Germline CDR1 reads SGHTA; CDR2 reads FQGNSA. CDR3 length: 16 amino acids. The V gene end was trimmed by 5 bases and the J gene end by 4 bases; junction bases not matched to a gene: 8. The CDR3 DNA is TGTGCCAGCAGCCGCACCCTAGCGGGGGTTTACAATGAGCAGTTCTTC. Residues: CASSRTLAGVYNEQFF. Supplemented by reference TRBV7-2 and TRBJ2-1, the full variable domain reads GAGVSQSPSNKVTEKGKDVELRCDPISGHTALYWYRQSLGQGLEFLIYFQGNSAPDKSGLPSDRFSAERTGGSVSTLTIQRTQQEDSAVYLCASSRTLAGVYNEQFFGPGTRLTVL.

In its sample, this clonotype was seen a few times. The chain combines TRBV20-1 with TRBJ2-5; D may correspond to TRBD1 or TRBD2 (5 bases each). Trimming left V 0 bases short and J 6 bases short, with 11 bases between. Per germline, CDR1 DFQATT and CDR2 SNEGSKA (reference sequence). CDR3 length equals 13 residues. The DNA of the CDR3 is TGCAGTGCTAGAGAGAGTGGGGGAAAGACCCAGTACTTC. This sequence encodes CSARESGGKTQYF.

This clonotype has just one count. The V and J genes are TRBV12-3 or TRBV12-4 and TRBJ1-5, with a possible D match to TRBD1 (5 bases). V shed 6 bases and J shed 9 bases, with 15 bases lying between them. This CDR3 region has 13 residues. The CDR3 region is CASRPTGVGPQHF. CDR3 bases: TGTGCCAGCAGGCCTACAGGAGTTGGGCCCCAGCATTTT.

Here the CDR3 reads CASTRGGEQYV. CDR3 sequence (DNA): TGTGCCAGCACTCGGGGAGGCGAGCAGTACGTC. The chain couples TRBV6-2 or TRBV6-3 to TRBJ2-7, with D possibly matching TRBD2 (6 bases). Trimming removed 7 bases at V and 6 bases at J, with 10 bases between. The V gene's germline CDR1 is MNHEY and CDR2 SVGEGT. This CDR3 has 11 amino acids.

V gene TRBV19 combines with J gene TRBJ2-2, with D perhaps assigned TRBD1 or TRBD2 (7 bases each). This CDR3 is built from 17 residues. Germline V gene lookup returns CDR1 LNHDA and CDR2 SQIVND (reference sequence). Trimming cost V 5 bases and J 2 bases, with 18 bases left between them. DNA of the CDR3: TGTGCCAGTAGTTCCGGCGGGGGACAGACTAACACCGGGGAGCTGTTTTTT. This gives the protein CASSSGGGQTNTGELFF.

The rearrangement links TRBV7-6 to TRBJ1-4; 7 bases align to TRBD1. This CDR3 has 17 residues. CDR1 and CDR2 from the germline V gene are SGHVS and FNYEAQ. V gave up 0 bases and J gave up 7 bases; unmatched junction bases: 11. The CDR3 is CASSLARAGGLREKLFF. In nucleotides, the CDR3 is TGTGCCAGCAGCTTAGCGCGGGCAGGGGGTCTACGTGAAAAACTGTTTTTT.

The chain employs TRBV7-9 and TRBJ2-5, with D possibly TRBD2 on 6 matching bases. V was clipped by 7 bases and J by 5 bases, with 14 bases between them. Germline loops: CDR1 SEHNR, CDR2 FQNEAQ (reference sequence). The CDR3 spans 13 residues. The CDR3 DNA reads as TGTGCCAGCACCCGCGGGGTCCGTGAGACCCAGTACTTC. Its protein is CASTRGVRETQYF.

This clonotype appeared a few times. This chain uses TRBV7-9 with TRBJ1-2, with 7 bases identical to TRBD1. CDR1 is SEHNR and CDR2 is FQNEAQ in the germline V gene (reference sequence). The V and J ends lost 6 bases and 5 bases, in that order; junction bases with no gene match: 12. The length of the CDR3 is 15 residues. CDR3 coding DNA: TGTGCCAGCAGTTTCCTCAGGACAGGTGATTATGGCTACACCTTC. Protein sequence: CASSFLRTGDYGYTF.

This chain joins TRBV6-1 and TRBJ2-7, with D possibly TRBD1 on 6 matching bases. The CDR3 covers 14 residues. The V gene lost 5 bases and the J gene lost 7 bases, with 18 bases spanning the gap. The germline V gene encodes CDR1 MNHNS and CDR2 SASEGT. The CDR3 coding sequence is TGTGCCAGCAGTATAAACCAGGGGTTTGGAGAGCAGTACTTC. This gives the protein CASSINQGFGEQYF.

There are a few counts of this clonotype. The chain employs TRBV29-1 and TRBJ2-1, with 11 bases aligning to TRBD2. The ends lost 5 bases at V and 5 bases at J; junction bases unmatched: 5. Germline loops: CDR1 SQVTM, CDR2 ANQGSEA. The CDR3 runs 14 residues. The CDR3 DNA sequence: TGCAGCGTTTCAGCTAGCGGGGGGAACAATGAGCAGTTCTTC. This sequence encodes CSVSASGGNNEQFF.

The V call is TRBV6-5, the J call TRBJ1-4; 7 nucleotides align to TRBD1. V shed 6 bases, J shed 8 bases, and the junction held 12 bases outside the gene matches. Looked up from germline, CDR1 is MNHEY and CDR2 is SVGAGI. There are 15 residues in the CDR3. CDR3 in DNA: TGTGCCAGCAGCTACACAGGGGCCTCGGACGAAAAACTGTTTTTT. Translation: CASSYTGASDEKLFF.

This clonotype was seen more than once but under ten times. The rearrangement joins TRBV6-6 to TRBJ2-7; D is unresolved. The CDR3 consists of 13 residues. Trimming pared 7 bases from V and 4 bases from J, leaving 14 bases between. Germline V gives CDR1 MNHNY, CDR2 SVGAGI (reference sequence). The CDR3 loop reads CASTPGPRYEQYF. The CDR3 bases are TGTGCCAGCACTCCCGGACCGCGTTACGAGCAGTACTTC.

This clonotype was recorded at least ten times. The chain joins TRBV29-1 to TRBJ1-1; unclear D gene. The V gene's germline CDR1 is SQVTM and CDR2 ANQGSEA. CDR3 length: 10 residues. V shed 4 bases and J shed 4 bases, with 4 bases lying between them. The CDR3 DNA reads TGCAGCGTTGTCCCCACTGAAGCTTTCTTT. It specifies CSVVPTEAFF. Variable domain in full (rest from reference TRBV29-1 and TRBJ1-1): SAVISQKPSRDICQRGTSLTIQCQVDSQVTMMFWYRQQPGQSLTLIATANQGSEATYESGFVIDKFPISRPNLTFSTLTVSNMSPEDSSIYLCSVVPTEAFFGQGTRLTVV.

The V and J genes are TRBV9 and TRBJ1-5; weak D call: TRBD1 (6 bases). Germline CDR1 reads SGDLS; CDR2 reads YYNGEE. Trimming stripped 0 bases from V and 7 bases from J, with 14 bases between. The CDR3 totals 15 residues. This chain's CDR3 is CASSVGGGQDQPQHF. DNA of the CDR3: TGTGCCAGCAGCGTAGGGGGGGGGCAGGACCAGCCCCAGCATTTT.

There are a few counts of this clonotype. The chain links TRBV4-1 to TRBJ1-1; 7 bases are shared with TRBD1. There are 17 residues in the CDR3. V dropped 1 base and J dropped 1; count of bases not matched to a gene: 9. Germline values: CDR1 MGHRA, CDR2 YSYEKL. The CDR3 spells CASSQVYPGQPNTEAFF. CDR3 nucleotides: TGCGCCAGCAGCCAAGTTTATCCGGGACAGCCGAACACTGAAGCTTTCTTT.

This clonotype was observed a handful of times. This rearrangement joins TRBV5-1 to TRBJ2-2, with TRBD1 matching over 8 bases. There are 16 residues in the CDR3. In germline, CDR1 is SGHRS, CDR2 YFSETQ. With V trimmed by 2 bases and J by 5 bases, 8 bases remained unmatched. CDR3 DNA sequence: TGCGCCAGCAGCTTTCTGACAGGGGATAAAACCGGGGAGCTGTTTTTT. This encodes CASSFLTGDKTGELFF.

There are a few counts of this clonotype. In nucleotides, the CDR3 is TGCGCCAGCAGCCAAGTTCCCCAGCGGGGGGCCCGGGGGTCCCAGTACTTC. It yields the protein CASSQVPQRGARGSQYF. The chain is built from TRBV4-1 and TRBJ2-5, with 9 nucleotides matching TRBD2. The CDR3 covers 17 residues. Per the germline V gene, CDR1 is MGHRA and CDR2 is YSYEKL. The J segment lost 9 bases and the V segment lost 1 base, leaving 15 bases of the junction unmatched.

The table lists this clonotype with a few counts. In DNA, the CDR3 is TGTGCCAGCAGCCGCCCCGGGACAGGGCCCACCGGGGAGCTGTTTTTT. Protein: CASSRPGTGPTGELFF. The rearrangement links TRBV5-4 to TRBJ2-2, with 9 positions matching TRBD1. J lost 4 bases, V lost 4 bases, and 8 bases had no gene match. Germline V CDR1 and CDR2: SGHNT, YYREEE (reference sequence). CDR3 length: 16 amino acids.

The CDR3: CASSPEGGQGADEQFF. CDR3 sequence (DNA): TGTGCCAGCAGCCCCGAAGGGGGACAGGGGGCCGATGAGCAGTTCTTC. The V gene is TRBV4-2, the J gene TRBJ2-1, with 12 positions matching TRBD1. The CDR3 length is 16 residues. V shed 4 bases and J 8 bases; nucleotides not matched to a gene: 9. Germline CDR1 LGHNA, CDR2 YNFKEQ.

J is TRBJ2-2 and V is TRBV4-1; D call uncertain. With 3 bases removed from V and 3 bases from J, the gap between germline ends came to 8 bases. CDR3 length: 14 residues. CDR1 and CDR2 from the germline V gene are MGHRA and YSYEKL. The CDR3 DNA sequence: TGCGCCAGCAGCCAGCCCCTCGACACCGGGGAGCTGTTTTTT. It encodes CASSQPLDTGELFF.

This clonotype was picked up a small number of times. Here the CDR3 reads CSARDQTGPSTDTQYF. The CDR3 DNA is TGCAGTGCTAGAGATCAAACAGGGCCGAGCACAGATACGCAGTATTTT. The V gene is TRBV20-1, the J gene TRBJ2-3, with a possible D match to TRBD1 (6 bases). Germline CDR1 DFQATT, CDR2 SNEGSKA (reference sequence). The CDR3 runs 16 residues. With 0 bases removed from V and 0 bases from J, the gap between germline ends came to 13 bases.